Listed below are T cell receptor beta chains from one sample, sequenced in a study of blood T cell repertoires in COVID-19. Assay used: immunoSEQ multiplex PCR; TCRdb lists only in-frame clones, some missing. The data contain 110,000 to 150,000 clones, about 86% of them singletons. Sequenced sample: peripheral blood. These receptors were collected from a human donor in a cohort sampled during active COVID-19. The CDR3 runs from the conserved cysteine through the conserved F or W. Each record gives: J gene, V gene, D gene, clone size, CDR3 protein, CDR3 DNA. The D gene is left open where the match is weak. Size values are once, few and many counts, or a class for expanded clones, and some rows have none.

J: TRBJ2-7
V: TRBV27
D: TRBD2
size: .
CDR3: CASSYGGGSSYEQYF
DNA: TGTGCCAGCAGTTACGGGGGGGGGAGCTCCTACGAGCAGTACTTC

J: TRBJ2-7
V: TRBV28
D: .
size: .
CDR3: CASSPLYEQYF
DNA: TGTGCCAGCAGTCCTCTATACGAGCAGTACTTC

J: TRBJ2-3
V: TRBV6-5
D: TRBD2
size: .
CDR3: CASSWTSGGDTQYF
DNA: TGTGCCAGCAGTTGGACTAGCGGGGGGGATACGCAGTATTTT

J: TRBJ1-1
V: TRBV5-1
D: .
size: .
CDR3: CASRGGVLAFF
DNA: TGCGCCAGCAGAGGGGGGGTTTTGGCTTTCTTT

J: TRBJ2-7
V: TRBV6-6
D: .
size: once
CDR3: CASRPPSSYEQYF
DNA: TGTGCCAGCAGGCCCCCCAGCTCCTACGAGCAGTACTTC

J: TRBJ2-3
V: TRBV7-8
D: TRBD1
size: .
CDR3: CASSADRVFPDTQYF
DNA: TGTGCCAGCAGCGCAGACAGGGTTTTCCCAGATACGCAGTATTTT

J: TRBJ1-4
V: TRBV14
D: .
size: .
CDR3: CASSQYIGSSGNEKLFF
DNA: TGTGCCAGCAGCCAATATATCGGGAGTTCGGGTAATGAAAAACTGTTTTTT

J: TRBJ2-2
V: TRBV7-3
D: TRBD2
size: .
CDR3: CASSGTSGNTGELFF
DNA: TGTGCCAGCAGCGGGACTAGCGGGAACACCGGGGAGCTGTTTTTT

J: TRBJ2-7
V: TRBV7-9
D: TRBD1
size: .
CDR3: CASSSVNRGEKSYEQYF
DNA: TGTGCCAGCAGCTCCGTAAACAGGGGGGAAAAATCCTACGAGCAGTACTTC

J: TRBJ1-1
V: TRBV28
D: .
size: .
CDR3: CASSFMNTEAFF
DNA: TGTGCCAGCAGTTTTATGAACACTGAAGCTTTCTTT

J: TRBJ2-3
V: TRBV7-7
D: TRBD2
size: .
CDR3: CASSPIAGANTDTQYF
DNA: TGTGCTAGCAGCCCAATAGCGGGGGCTAACACAGATACGCAGTATTTT

J: TRBJ2-3
V: TRBV29-1
D: .
size: once
CDR3: CSVCQVADTQYF
DNA: TGCAGCGTTTGTCAGGTGGCCGATACGCAGTATTTT

J: TRBJ2-1
V: TRBV7-2
D: TRBD2
size: .
CDR3: CASSLDRTSDYNEQFF
DNA: TGTGCCAGCAGCTTAGATAGGACTAGCGATTACAATGAGCAGTTCTTC

J: TRBJ2-5
V: TRBV7-9
D: .
size: .
CDR3: CASSLEGRQPLFQETQYF
DNA: TGTGCCAGCAGCTTAGAGGGGCGGCAACCCCTTTTCCAAGAGACCCAGTACTTC

J: TRBJ2-1
V: TRBV9
D: TRBD2
size: .
CDR3: CASSSGTSDYNEQFF
DNA: TGTGCCAGCAGCTCTGGGACTAGCGACTACAATGAGCAGTTCTTC

J: TRBJ2-5
V: TRBV6-2/TRBV6-3
D: TRBD2
size: .
CDR3: CASSYLGLAPQYF
DNA: TGTGCCAGCAGTTACCTCGGACTAGCGCCCCAGTACTTC

J: TRBJ2-3
V: TRBV18
D: .
size: .
CDR3: CASSPRQTDTQYF
DNA: TGTGCCAGCTCACCCCGACAGACAGATACGCAGTATTTT

J: TRBJ2-3
V: TRBV29-1
D: TRBD1
size: .
CDR3: CSVAPGQGADTQYF
DNA: TGCAGCGTCGCTCCGGGACAGGGGGCTGATACGCAGTATTTT

J: TRBJ2-7
V: TRBV9
D: .
size: .
CDR3: CASSVVGSEQYF
DNA: TGTGCCAGCAGCGTAGTCGGTTCCGAGCAGTACTTC

J: TRBJ1-5
V: TRBV2
D: .
size: .
CDR3: CASSELGAFDQPQHF
DNA: TGTGCCAGCAGTGAATTGGGAGCCTTTGATCAGCCCCAGCATTTT

J: TRBJ2-5
V: TRBV5-1
D: .
size: .
CDR3: CASSLGLMSVQETQYF
DNA: TGCGCCAGCAGCTTGGGACTTATGTCGGTCCAAGAGACCCAGTACTTC

J: TRBJ2-7
V: TRBV11-2
D: TRBD1
size: .
CDR3: CASSSLRSILRDRGREQYF
DNA: TGTGCCAGCAGCTCCCTTAGGTCCATTCTCCGGGACAGGGGGCGCGAGCAGTACTTC

J: TRBJ1-5
V: TRBV2
D: .
size: .
CDR3: CASSRRQSGNQPQHF
DNA: TGTGCCAGCAGTCGAAGACAGTCCGGCAATCAGCCCCAGCATTTT

J: TRBJ2-5
V: TRBV9
D: TRBD1
size: .
CDR3: CASSVRTGQETQYF
DNA: TGTGCCAGCAGCGTTAGGACAGGACAAGAGACCCAGTACTTC

J: TRBJ1-1
V: TRBV3-1/TRBV3-2
D: .
size: .
CDR3: CASSSIENTEAFF
DNA: TGTGCCAGCAGCTCTATAGAGAACACTGAAGCTTTCTTT

J: TRBJ1-3
V: TRBV6-4
D: TRBD1
size: .
CDR3: CASRPTDRDGNTIYF
DNA: TGTGCCAGCAGACCAACGGACAGGGACGGAAACACCATATATTTT

J: TRBJ1-2
V: TRBV6-2/TRBV6-3
D: .
size: .
CDR3: CASSFRQTSAWGYTF
DNA: TGTGCCAGCAGTTTCCGACAGACCTCGGCGTGGGGCTACACCTTC

J: TRBJ1-6
V: TRBV25-1
D: .
size: .
CDR3: CASTEGLQNSPLHF
DNA: TGTGCCAGCACCGAGGGACTGCAGAATTCACCCCTCCACTTT

J: TRBJ1-5
V: TRBV19
D: .
size: .
CDR3: CASIGVGNQPQHF
DNA: TGTGCCAGTATAGGGGTCGGCAATCAGCCCCAGCATTTT

J: TRBJ2-7
V: TRBV11-2
D: TRBD1
size: .
CDR3: CASSSLTGGGEQYF
DNA: TGTGCCAGCAGCTCATTGACAGGGGGCGGCGAGCAGTACTTC

J: TRBJ2-2
V: TRBV5-6
D: TRBD1
size: .
CDR3: CASSRMNRGRRGTGELFF
DNA: TGTGCCAGCAGCCGAATGAACAGGGGGAGAAGGGGAACCGGGGAGCTGTTTTTT

J: TRBJ1-5
V: TRBV18
D: TRBD1
size: .
CDR3: CASSRQGGDQPQHF
DNA: TGTGCCAGCTCACGACAGGGCGGCGATCAGCCCCAGCATTTT

J: TRBJ1-1
V: TRBV6-4
D: .
size: .
CDR3: CASSARMNTEAFF
DNA: TGTGCCAGCAGTGCCAGAATGAACACTGAAGCTTTCTTT

J: TRBJ1-6
V: TRBV4-1
D: TRBD1
size: .
CDR3: CASSQVGQGASPLHF
DNA: TGCGCCAGCAGCCAAGTAGGACAGGGGGCTTCACCCCTCCACTTT

J: TRBJ1-6
V: TRBV6-5
D: .
size: .
CDR3: CASRDRGVRNSPLHF
DNA: TGTGCCAGCAGAGATCGGGGGGTAAGAAATTCACCCCTCCACTTT

J: TRBJ2-1
V: TRBV6-4
D: TRBD1
size: .
CDR3: CASSAGTGVGEQFF
DNA: TGTGCCAGCAGCGCCGGGACAGGGGTCGGCGAGCAGTTCTTC

J: TRBJ1-5
V: TRBV10-2
D: .
size: .
CDR3: CASSVTETQPQHF
DNA: TGCGCCAGCAGTGTGACAGAAACTCAGCCCCAGCATTTT

J: TRBJ2-3
V: TRBV7-9
D: .
size: .
CDR3: CASSSGATDTQYF
DNA: TGTGCCAGCAGCTCTGGAGCCACAGATACGCAGTATTTT

J: TRBJ2-1
V: TRBV12-3/TRBV12-4
D: TRBD1
size: .
CDR3: CASTLDRWNEQFF
DNA: TGTGCCAGCACATTGGACAGGTGGAATGAGCAGTTCTTC

J: TRBJ1-4
V: TRBV6-5
D: TRBD1
size: once
CDR3: CASRLTGANEKLFF
DNA: TGTGCCAGCAGGCTGACAGGGGCTAATGAAAAACTGTTTTTT

J: TRBJ1-4
V: TRBV5-1
D: TRBD1
size: .
CDR3: CASSPTGGSNEKLFF
DNA: TGCGCCAGCAGTCCGACAGGGGGGAGCAATGAAAAACTGTTTTTT

J: TRBJ1-2
V: TRBV19
D: TRBD1
size: .
CDR3: CASRTTGALGYTF
DNA: TGTGCCAGTAGAACGACAGGGGCTCTTGGCTACACCTTC

J: TRBJ2-7
V: TRBV5-1
D: .
size: .
CDR3: CASSLEPGSEQYF
DNA: TGCGCCAGCAGCTTGGAACCCGGGAGCGAGCAGTACTTC

J: TRBJ2-6
V: TRBV27
D: TRBD1
size: .
CDR3: CASSLKGQGTGGANVLTF
DNA: TGTGCCAGCAGTTTAAAAGGACAGGGTACGGGTGGGGCCAACGTCCTGACTTTC

J: TRBJ1-4
V: TRBV5-1
D: .
size: .
CDR3: CASSLYGGNEKLFF
DNA: TGCGCCAGCAGCTTGTATGGAGGTAATGAAAAACTGTTTTTT

J: TRBJ2-5
V: TRBV5-6
D: .
size: .
CDR3: CASSLVDLLRETQYF
DNA: TGTGCCAGCAGCTTGGTGGACTTGCTGCGGGAGACCCAGTACTTC

J: TRBJ1-5
V: TRBV10-3
D: .
size: .
CDR3: CAISESLEVPQPQHF
DNA: TGTGCCATCAGTGAGTCGTTGGAGGTACCGCAGCCCCAGCATTTT

J: TRBJ2-7
V: TRBV19
D: TRBD2
size: .
CDR3: CASSKSSGGSYEQYF
DNA: TGTGCCAGTAGTAAGTCCAGCGGGGGCTCCTACGAGCAGTACTTC

J: TRBJ2-2
V: TRBV10-1
D: TRBD1
size: .
CDR3: CASNRDSGTGELFF
DNA: TGCGCCAGCAATCGGGACAGTGGGACCGGGGAGCTGTTTTTT

J: TRBJ2-1
V: TRBV19
D: .
size: .
CDR3: CASSSRHGSYNEQFF
DNA: TGTGCCAGTAGTTCCAGACACGGTTCCTACAATGAGCAGTTCTTC

J: TRBJ1-1
V: TRBV24-1
D: .
size: .
CDR3: CATERRWSTPNTEAFF
DNA: TGTGCCACCGAGCGTAGATGGAGCACCCCGAACACTGAAGCTTTCTTT

J: TRBJ1-6
V: TRBV3-1/TRBV3-2
D: TRBD1
size: .
CDR3: CASSPRQGVGAGSPLHF
DNA: TGTGCCAGCAGCCCCAGACAGGGTGTAGGAGCGGGTTCACCCCTCCACTTT

J: TRBJ1-4
V: TRBV28
D: .
size: .
CDR3: CASSSPGVLGNEKLFF
DNA: TGTGCCAGCAGTTCACCCGGAGTCCTCGGGAATGAAAAACTGTTTTTT

J: TRBJ1-1
V: TRBV3-1/TRBV3-2
D: TRBD1
size: .
CDR3: CASSPEQGGTEAFF
DNA: TGTGCCAGCAGCCCAGAACAGGGGGGCACTGAAGCTTTCTTT

J: TRBJ1-2
V: TRBV7-2
D: TRBD1
size: .
CDR3: CASSRQGYSGYTF
DNA: TGTGCCAGCAGTCGACAGGGGTATAGTGGCTACACCTTC